A selection of T cell receptor beta chains follows, all from one sample in a study of radiation and T cells in renal cell carcinoma. Produced via immunoSEQ multiplex PCR; TCRdb's table is partial and in-frame only. In the table there are more than 140,000 clones, 83% of which are singletons. Sample: blood, taken from a patient whose treatment included radiotherapy and nephrectomy. These receptors were taken from a woman in her forties or fifties with renal cell carcinoma. CDR3s include the opening cysteine and the closing phenylalanine or tryptophan.

V	J	CDR3
TRBV18	TRBJ1-5	CASSLQGGSNQPQHF
TRBV4-3	TRBJ2-5	CASSQEAGRDPLLETQYF
TRBV2	TRBJ1-5	CASSAGEGQPQHF
TRBV29-1	TRBJ2-3	CSVEDPTPYF
TRBV4-2	TRBJ2-2	CASSGQAGGVGELFF
TRBV6-1	TRBJ1-2	CASSRQEDYGYTF
TRBV6-1	TRBJ2-1	CASSDTGTGAYNEQFF
TRBV28	TRBJ1-2	CASGGSSWDGYTF
TRBV7-2	TRBJ2-5	CASSSQGEETQYF
TRBV5-1	TRBJ1-5	CASSPGQANQPQHF
TRBV5-6	TRBJ1-2	CASSLLAYGYTF
TRBV9	TRBJ1-1	CASSEGSNTEAFF
TRBV25-1	TRBJ1-6	CASARQAQDSPLHF
TRBV7-2	TRBJ2-3	CASSQGQGYTDTQYF
TRBV19	TRBJ1-2	CASNMVGSGYTF
TRBV7-9	TRBJ2-7	CASSRGPEGAYEQYF
TRBV10-3	TRBJ2-2	CAIRDQQMNTGELFF
TRBV18	TRBJ2-7	CASSPQGTGAYEQYF
TRBV6-4	TRBJ2-3	CASSELAGGLDTQYF
TRBV2	TRBJ1-1	CASRYREGPAFF
TRBV15	TRBJ1-2	CATSRATGPPTF
TRBV4-1	TRBJ2-6	CASSPQIRPGGSGANVLTF
TRBV20-1	TRBJ1-4	CSAPDRGLCFF
TRBV28	TRBJ2-5	CASWGGPQETQYF
TRBV29-1	TRBJ2-1	CSVAETQGGEQFF
TRBV5-4	TRBJ2-3	CASSPDRTGYSDTQYF
TRBV27	TRBJ2-7	CASRRDRVPYEQYF
TRBV5-8	TRBJ2-5	CASSREGLAQETQYF
TRBV9	TRBJ1-2	CASSRPPVYGYTF
TRBV5-1	TRBJ2-7	CASQLAGSSYEQYF
TRBV5-1	TRBJ2-5	CASSKQGTETQYF
TRBV4-3	TRBJ1-2	CASSQDSRFSYGYTF
TRBV29-1	TRBJ1-5	CSVATGTGGQPQHF
TRBV10-3	TRBJ2-5	CATGLAETQYF
TRBV5-4	TRBJ2-7	CASNLDRAYEQYF
TRBV5-1	TRBJ2-7	CASSPTSGRAYEQYF
TRBV5-6	TRBJ1-5	CASSLYGTQSNQPQHF
TRBV28	TRBJ2-5	CASSIPTGLETQYF
TRBV10-3	TRBJ1-1	CAISELGSNTEAFF
TRBV25-1	TRBJ2-5	CASSGGNDLGTQYF
TRBV10-3	TRBJ1-2	CAISESWELPRGYTF
TRBV6-5	TRBJ2-7	CASRETGYRYEQYF
TRBV5-6	TRBJ1-6	CASSLGYRDSSPLHF
TRBV9	TRBJ2-3	CASSVVVAGEGDTQYF
TRBV7-9	TRBJ2-1	CASLRLDYNEQFF
TRBV7-7	TRBJ2-5	CASSLGTSETQYF
TRBV7-2	TRBJ2-7	CASSQRTSRYEQYF
TRBV28	TRBJ1-1	CASSRYTEAFF
TRBV2	TRBJ1-5	CASSATGGQPQHF
TRBV11-2	TRBJ1-5	CASSLRAGATNQPQHF
TRBV11-2	TRBJ1-4	CASSLRPTNEKLFF